This T cell receptor beta chain was recorded in a study of beta chain features in type 1 diabetes. Study background: All samples yielded around 98,000,000 examined sorted cells. Study-level findings and limits: At VDJ recombination sites, type 1 diabetes patients had fewer insertions and more deleted nucleotides.

In this sample, this clone turned up a few times. Its specificity is unknown. A CD45RO/CCR7/CD25/CD127/CD95/CD27 panel sorted naive, central memory, regulatory and stem cell-like memory CD4+ cells. The CDR3 spans 16 residues. Trimming cost V 4 bases and J 5 bases; bases outside gene matches: 8. CDR1 and CDR2 from the germline V gene are MNHEY and SVGAGI. Expressed TCRB transcripts were sequenced because the entire RNA isolate underwent reverse transcription. The read count averaged approximately 3.5 million across naive, central memory and regulatory T cell samples. Data came from immunoSEQ multiplex PCR; TCRdb stores just in-frame clones and leaves some out. The sample yields 250,000 to 300,000 clones, roughly 8% seen once.

Sequenced material: central memory CD4+ T cells from blood. V usage is TRBV6-5 and J usage is TRBJ2-5, with 12 bases fitting TRBD2. The receptor's source is a woman between 18 and 30 years old in good health. Here the CDR3 reads CASSLTSGGPRETQYF. The CDR3 nucleotides are TGTGCCAGCAGTTTGACTAGCGGGGGTCCCAGGGAGACCCAGTACTTC.